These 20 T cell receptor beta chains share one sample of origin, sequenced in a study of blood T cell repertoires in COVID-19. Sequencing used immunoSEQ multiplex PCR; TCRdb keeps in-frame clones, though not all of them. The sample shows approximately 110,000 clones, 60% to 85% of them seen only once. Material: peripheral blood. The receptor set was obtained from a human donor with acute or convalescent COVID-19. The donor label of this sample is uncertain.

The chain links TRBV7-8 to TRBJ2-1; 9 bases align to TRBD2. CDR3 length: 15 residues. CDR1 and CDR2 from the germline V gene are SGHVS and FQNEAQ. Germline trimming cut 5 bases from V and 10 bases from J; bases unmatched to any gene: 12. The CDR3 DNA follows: TGTGCCAGCAGCCCTACTAGCGGGTCCTTTAGGGAGCAGTTCTTC. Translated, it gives CASSPTSGSFREQFF.

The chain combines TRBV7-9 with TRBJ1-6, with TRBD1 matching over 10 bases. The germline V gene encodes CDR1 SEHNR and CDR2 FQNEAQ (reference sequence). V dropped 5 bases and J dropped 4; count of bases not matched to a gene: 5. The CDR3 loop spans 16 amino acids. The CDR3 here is CASSQGQGFYNSPLHF. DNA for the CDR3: TGTGCCAGCAGCCAGGGACAGGGGTTTTATAATTCACCCCTCCACTTT.

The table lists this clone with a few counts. The CDR3 region has the DNA TGCAGCGCCTCGGGGGGCTATGGCTACACCTTC. It translates to CSASGGYGYTF. The chain is built from TRBV29-1 and TRBJ1-2; tentatively, D is TRBD1 (5 bases). The CDR3 covers 11 residues. Trimming removed 7 bases at V and 4 bases at J, with 10 bases between. The V gene's germline CDR1 is SQVTM and CDR2 ANQGSEA.

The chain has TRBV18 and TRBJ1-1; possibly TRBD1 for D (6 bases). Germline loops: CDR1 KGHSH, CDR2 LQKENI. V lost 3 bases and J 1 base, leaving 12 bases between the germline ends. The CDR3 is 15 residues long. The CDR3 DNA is TGTGCCAGCTCACCTAGAGGGGGTCGGAACACTGAAGCTTTCTTT. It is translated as CASSPRGGRNTEAFF.

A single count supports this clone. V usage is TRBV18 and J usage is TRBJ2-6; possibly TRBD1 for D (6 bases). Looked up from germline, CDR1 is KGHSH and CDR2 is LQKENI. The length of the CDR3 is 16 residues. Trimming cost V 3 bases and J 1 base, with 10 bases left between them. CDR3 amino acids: CASSPRTVSGANVLTF. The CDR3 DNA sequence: TGTGCCAGCTCACCCCGGACAGTATCTGGGGCCAACGTCCTGACTTTC.

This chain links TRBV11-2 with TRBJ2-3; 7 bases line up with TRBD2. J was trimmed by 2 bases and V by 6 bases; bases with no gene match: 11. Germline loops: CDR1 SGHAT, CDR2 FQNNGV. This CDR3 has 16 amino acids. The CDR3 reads CASRARGSGATDTQYF. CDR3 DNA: TGTGCCAGCAGGGCCCGGGGCAGCGGGGCCACAGATACGCAGTATTTT.

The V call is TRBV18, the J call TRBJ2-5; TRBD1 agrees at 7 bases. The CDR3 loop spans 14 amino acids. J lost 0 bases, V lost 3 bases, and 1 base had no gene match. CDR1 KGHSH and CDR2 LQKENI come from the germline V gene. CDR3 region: CASSPGTDQETQYF. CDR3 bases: TGTGCCAGCTCACCCGGGACAGACCAAGAGACCCAGTACTTC. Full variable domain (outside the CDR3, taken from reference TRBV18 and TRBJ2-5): NAGVMQNPRHLVRRRGQEARLRCSPMKGHSHVYWYRQLPEEGLKFMVYLQKENIIDESGMPKERFSAEFPKEGPSILRIQQVVRGDSAAYFCASSPGTDQETQYFGPGTRLLVL.

CDR3 loop: CASTELALRGSPLHF. CDR3 in DNA: TGTGCCAGCACCGAACTTGCCTTAAGGGGTTCACCCCTCCACTTT. V and J are TRBV2 and TRBJ1-6, with D perhaps TRBD1 (5 bases). Germline V gene data show CDR1 as SNHLY and CDR2 as FYNNEI. The V end lost 7 bases, the J end lost 9 bases, and 19 bases lay between the germline ends. CDR3 size: 15 residues.

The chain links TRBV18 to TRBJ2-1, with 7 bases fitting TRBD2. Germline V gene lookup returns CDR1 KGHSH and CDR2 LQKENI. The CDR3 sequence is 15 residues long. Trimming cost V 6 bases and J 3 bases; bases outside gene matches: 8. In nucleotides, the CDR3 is TGTGCCAGCTCCCCCCGGGAGGTGAACTACAATGAGCAGTTCTTC. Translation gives CASSPREVNYNEQFF.

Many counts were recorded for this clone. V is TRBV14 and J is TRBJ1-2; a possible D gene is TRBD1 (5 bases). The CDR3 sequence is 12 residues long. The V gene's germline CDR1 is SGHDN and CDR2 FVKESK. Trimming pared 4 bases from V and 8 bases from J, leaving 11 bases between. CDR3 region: CASSLQGGGYTF. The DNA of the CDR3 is TGTGCCAGCAGCCTTCAGGGAGGGGGCTACACCTTC.

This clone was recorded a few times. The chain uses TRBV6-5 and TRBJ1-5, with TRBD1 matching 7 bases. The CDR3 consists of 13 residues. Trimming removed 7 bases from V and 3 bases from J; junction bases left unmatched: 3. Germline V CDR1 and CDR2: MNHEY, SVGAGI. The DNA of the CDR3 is TGTGCCAGCATGACAGGGCCCAATCAGCCCCAGCATTTT. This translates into CASMTGPNQPQHF.

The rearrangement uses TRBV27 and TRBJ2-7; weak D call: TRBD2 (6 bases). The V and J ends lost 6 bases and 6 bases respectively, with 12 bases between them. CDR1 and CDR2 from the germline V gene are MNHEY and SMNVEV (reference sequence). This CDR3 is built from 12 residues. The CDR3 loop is CASSLRGFEQYF. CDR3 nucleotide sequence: TGTGCCAGCAGCCTCCGGGGGTTCGAGCAGTACTTC.

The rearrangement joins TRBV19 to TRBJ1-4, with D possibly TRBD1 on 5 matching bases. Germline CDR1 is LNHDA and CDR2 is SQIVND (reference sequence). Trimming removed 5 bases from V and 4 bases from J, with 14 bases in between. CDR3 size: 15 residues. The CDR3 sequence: CASSGRGSLNEKLFF. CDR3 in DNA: TGTGCCAGTAGTGGAAGGGGAAGCCTTAATGAAAAACTGTTTTTT.

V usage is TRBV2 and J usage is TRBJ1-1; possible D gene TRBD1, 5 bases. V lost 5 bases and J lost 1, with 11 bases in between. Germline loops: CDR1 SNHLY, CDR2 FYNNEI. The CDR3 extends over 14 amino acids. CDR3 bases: TGTGCCAGCAGTCAGGGCTTAGGGAACACTGAAGCTTTCTTT. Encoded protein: CASSQGLGNTEAFF. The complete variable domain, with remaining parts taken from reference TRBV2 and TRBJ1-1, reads EPEVTQTPSHQVTQMGQEVILRCVPISNHLYFYWYRQILGQKVEFLVSFYNNEISEKSEIFDDQFSVERPDGSNFTLKIRSTKLEDSAMYFCASSQGLGNTEAFFGQGTRLTVV.

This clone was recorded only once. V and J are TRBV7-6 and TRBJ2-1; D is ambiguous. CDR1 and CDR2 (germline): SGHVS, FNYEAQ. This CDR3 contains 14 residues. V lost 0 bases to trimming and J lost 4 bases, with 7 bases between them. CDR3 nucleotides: TGTGCCAGCAGCTTAGCTGGGCAGTACAATGAGCAGTTCTTC. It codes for CASSLAGQYNEQFF.

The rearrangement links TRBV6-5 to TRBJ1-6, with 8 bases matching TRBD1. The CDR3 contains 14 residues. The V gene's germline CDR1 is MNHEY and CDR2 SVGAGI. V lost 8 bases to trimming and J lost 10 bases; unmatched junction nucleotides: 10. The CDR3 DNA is TGTGCCAGCCAGGGGGCGCACAGCACCTCACCCCTCCACTTT. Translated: CASQGAHSTSPLHF.

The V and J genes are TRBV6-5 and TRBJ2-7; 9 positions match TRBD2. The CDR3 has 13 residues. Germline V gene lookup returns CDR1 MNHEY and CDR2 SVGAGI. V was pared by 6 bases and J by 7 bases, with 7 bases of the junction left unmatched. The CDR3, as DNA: TGTGCCAGCAGGGGGGTAGCGGGGGAAGAGCAGTACTTC. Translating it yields CASRGVAGEEQYF.

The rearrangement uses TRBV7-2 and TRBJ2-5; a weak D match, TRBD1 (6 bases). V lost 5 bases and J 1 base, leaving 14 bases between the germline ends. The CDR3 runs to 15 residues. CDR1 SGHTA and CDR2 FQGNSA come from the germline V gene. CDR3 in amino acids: CASSTQTGTQETQYF. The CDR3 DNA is TGTGCCAGCAGCACCCAAACAGGGACCCAAGAGACCCAGTACTTC.

CDR3 bases: TGTGCCAGCAGGACTCAGGGGTCTGGCTACACCTTC. Encoded protein: CASRTQGSGYTF. This chain links TRBV6-5 with TRBJ1-2; tentatively, D is TRBD1 (6 bases). V gave up 6 bases and J gave up 7 bases, with 12 bases separating them. This CDR3 region has 12 residues. CDR1 MNHEY and CDR2 SVGAGI come from the germline V gene.

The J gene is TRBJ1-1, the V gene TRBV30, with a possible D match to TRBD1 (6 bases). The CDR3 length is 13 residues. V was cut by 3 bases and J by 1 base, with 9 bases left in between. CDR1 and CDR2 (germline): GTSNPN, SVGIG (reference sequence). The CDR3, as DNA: TGTGCCTGGAGCCCGGACAGGAACACTGAAGCTTTCTTT. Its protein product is CAWSPDRNTEAFF.